These T cell receptor beta chains were read from a single sample in a study of blood T cells in healthy people across ages. TCRdb re-called the 5' RACE reads through MiXCR, storing one row per CDR3 protein. Of approximately 1.5 million distinct CDR3 sequences in the sample, roughly 43% were seen once. The sequencing sample was made of blood. These receptors all come from a woman between 18 and 29 years old in good health. Each CDR3 is given with its conserved first and last residue. D genes are given only for firm matches. Clone size is shown for a subset of rows, as once, few, many or a class of expanded clone.

j_call clone_size v_call d_call cdr3_nt cdr3_aa
TRBJ1-5 . TRBV6-2/TRBV6-3 . TGTGCCAGCAGTTACCCAAACTCACCCGGGGGCGTCCCCAATCAGCCCCAGCATTTT CASSYPNSPGGVPNQPQHF
TRBJ1-4 . TRBV20-1 . TGCAGTGCTAGACAGGGGTCGGCGGAAAAACTGTTTTTT CSARQGSAEKLFF
TRBJ1-1 once TRBV25-1 . TGTGCCAGCAGTGAATATAAAACAGGGAGATACACTGAAGCTTTCTTT CASSEYKTGRYTEAFF
TRBJ2-7 few TRBV20-1 TRBD2 TGCAGTGCTAGGGGACTAGAGGCCTACAATGAGCAGTACTTC CSARGLEAYNEQYF
TRBJ1-2 . TRBV7-2 TRBD1 TGTGCCAGCAGCTTGTACAGGGGGTGGGGAAACTATGGCTACACCTTC CASSLYRGWGNYGYTF
TRBJ2-3 . TRBV12-3/TRBV12-4 . TGTGCCAGCAGCAAAGGGACCATTTGGGGGGATACGCAGTATTTT CASSKGTIWGDTQYF
TRBJ2-1 few TRBV7-2 . TGTGCCAGCAGCTTAGACTATACCCCCTACAATGAGCAGTTCTTC CASSLDYTPYNEQFF
TRBJ2-1 few TRBV5-6 . TGTGCCAGCAGCGTGGGTGGGAGATACAATGAGCAGTTCTTC CASSVGGRYNEQFF
TRBJ2-5 . TRBV3-1 . TGTGCCAGCAGCCAAGATCGACTAAAAGGGGAGACCCAGTACTTC CASSQDRLKGETQYF
TRBJ2-4 . TRBV13 . TGTGCCAGCAGCTTTGAGGGTAGAGCCAAAAACATTCAGTACTTC CASSFEGRAKNIQYF
TRBJ1-1 few TRBV7-9 . TGTGCCAGCAGCTTAAGCGGAGGGGCAGGGCCCACTGAAGCTTTCTTT CASSLSGGAGPTEAFF
TRBJ2-7 . TRBV6-5 . TGTGCCAGCACCAAGACGGTCTCCTACGAGCAGTACTTC CASTKTVSYEQYF
TRBJ2-1 . TRBV20-1 TRBD2 TGCAGTGCTATAAGGACTAGCGGCTTTGAGCAGTTCTTC CSAIRTSGFEQFF
TRBJ1-1 . TRBV6-5 . TGTGCCAGCAGTTACTCGATTGTGAGATGGGGGGAGGACACTGAAGCTTTCTTT CASSYSIVRWGEDTEAFF
TRBJ2-3 few TRBV30 TRBD1 TGTGCCTGGACCCTGGGACAGACAGATACGCAGTATTTT CAWTLGQTDTQYF
TRBJ2-3 . TRBV27 . TGTGCCAGCAGTTTGCGGCAGCCCGATGGCACAGATACGCAGTATTTT CASSLRQPDGTDTQYF
TRBJ1-4 few TRBV20-1 . TGCAGTGCTGCAGGGAACAAGGGGGAAAAACTGTTTTTT CSAAGNKGEKLFF
TRBJ2-3 few TRBV24-1 . TGTGCCACCAGTGATGAAACGGCCCGTGGAGATACGCAGTATTTT CATSDETARGDTQYF
TRBJ2-1 few TRBV7-8 . TGTGCCAGCAGCTTAGGAGTAGAAGGCGGGCACAATGAGCAGTTCTTC CASSLGVEGGHNEQFF
TRBJ1-2 once TRBV29-1 TRBD1 TGCAGCGTTCTGCAGGGGGCCTCTAACTATGGCTACACCTTC CSVLQGASNYGYTF
TRBJ1-2 few TRBV7-9 . TGTGCCAGCAGCAACCGGGACCAAAAAGAGGCTGGCTACACCTTC CASSNRDQKEAGYTF
TRBJ2-1 . TRBV6-6 . TGTGCCAGCAGAAATTTGAGGGGCAATGAGCAGTTCTTC CASRNLRGNEQFF
TRBJ2-1 . TRBV9 . TGTGCCAGCAGCGCCTTCGGTGGGGCGCCCAATGAGCAGTTCTTC CASSAFGGAPNEQFF
TRBJ2-3 . TRBV6-1 TRBD1 TGTGCCACCCTCGGACAGGGGGGGCCAGATACGCAGTATTTT CATLGQGGPDTQYF
TRBJ2-1 few TRBV12-3/TRBV12-4 . TGTGCCAGCAGTTTAGGTGGTTCTAACAATGAGCAGTTCTTC CASSLGGSNNEQFF
TRBJ1-4 . TRBV9 TRBD1 TGTGCCAGCAGCACCCGGACAGGGAGCGGAACAACTAATGAAAAACTGTTTTTT CASSTRTGSGTTNEKLFF
TRBJ2-7 many TRBV5-1 . TGCGCCAGCAGCGCGCCAACTAGTTCCTACGAGCAGTACTTC CASSAPTSSYEQYF
TRBJ2-3 few TRBV5-1 . TGCGCCAGCAGCTTGGGGCCTAGCCAAAGCACAGATACGCAGTATTTT CASSLGPSQSTDTQYF
TRBJ2-7 . TRBV27 TRBD2 TGTGCCAGCAGTCCGGGGACTAGCGGGACCTTCTCCTACAATGAGCAGTACTTC CASSPGTSGTFSYNEQYF
TRBJ1-3 . TRBV7-3 TRBD1 TGTGCCAGCAGCCGGGCGTTGGTGGACAGGCCTTTCTCTGGAAACACCATATATTTT CASSRALVDRPFSGNTIYF
TRBJ2-5 . TRBV4-2 TRBD2 TGTGCCAGCAGCCAGGGACTAGGGGTGGAGACCCAGTACTTC CASSQGLGVETQYF
TRBJ1-2 many TRBV6-5 TRBD1 TGTGCCAGCAGTAAGGACAGGGGGTCTAACTATGGCTACACCTTC CASSKDRGSNYGYTF
TRBJ2-1 few TRBV4-3 . TGCGCCAGCAGCCAAGAACGGCAGGCCAGCTCCTACAATGAGCAGTTCTTC CASSQERQASSYNEQFF
TRBJ2-7 few TRBV29-1 . TGCAGCGTTGATCCCCTGGGGGCTAACGAGCAGTACTTC CSVDPLGANEQYF
TRBJ2-5 . TRBV20-1 TRBD1 TGCAGTGCAAGAATAAGACAGGGAACCGGAGCCCAGTACTTC CSARIRQGTGAQYF
TRBJ1-6 . TRBV6-2/TRBV6-3 . TGTGCCAGCAAGCTTCCTAGACAGAGTTATTCACCCCTCCACTTT CASKLPRQSYSPLHF
TRBJ2-3 . TRBV7-2 TRBD1 TGTGCCAGCAGCTCCAATACAGGGGGCTCTGGCACAGATACGCAGTATTTT CASSSNTGGSGTDTQYF
TRBJ1-1 few TRBV3-1 TRBD1 TGTGCCAGCAGCCCCAAGACAGGGGCCACTGAAGCTTTCTTT CASSPKTGATEAFF
TRBJ2-7 . TRBV7-9 . TGTGCCAGCAGCTTCTCGCACATCCAATACGAGCAGTACTTC CASSFSHIQYEQYF
TRBJ2-1 . TRBV9 TRBD1 TGTGCCAGCAGCGGCCGGGACAGGGGCTACAATGAGCAGTTCTTC CASSGRDRGYNEQFF
TRBJ1-1 . TRBV15 . TGTGCCACCGAGCAGAACCAGAACACTGAAGCTTTCTTT CATEQNQNTEAFF
TRBJ1-4 . TRBV29-1 . TGCAGCGTTCCCTGGGACGCAACTAATGAAAAACTGTTTTTT CSVPWDATNEKLFF
TRBJ2-7 . TRBV7-8 . TGTGCCAGCAGCCGTACCAAAGGGCGGCAGTACTTC CASSRTKGRQYF
TRBJ2-1 few TRBV11-2 . TGTGCCAGCAGCTTAGGGGCAGCCAATGAGCAGTTCTTC CASSLGAANEQFF
TRBJ1-2 . TRBV6-5 . TGTGCCAGCAGCCCAGGGGACGGCCCTAACTATGGCTACACCTTC CASSPGDGPNYGYTF
TRBJ2-5 . TRBV7-6 TRBD2 TGTGCCAGCAGCGACTGGCTAGCGGGGGAGTCAGAGACCCAGTACTTC CASSDWLAGESETQYF